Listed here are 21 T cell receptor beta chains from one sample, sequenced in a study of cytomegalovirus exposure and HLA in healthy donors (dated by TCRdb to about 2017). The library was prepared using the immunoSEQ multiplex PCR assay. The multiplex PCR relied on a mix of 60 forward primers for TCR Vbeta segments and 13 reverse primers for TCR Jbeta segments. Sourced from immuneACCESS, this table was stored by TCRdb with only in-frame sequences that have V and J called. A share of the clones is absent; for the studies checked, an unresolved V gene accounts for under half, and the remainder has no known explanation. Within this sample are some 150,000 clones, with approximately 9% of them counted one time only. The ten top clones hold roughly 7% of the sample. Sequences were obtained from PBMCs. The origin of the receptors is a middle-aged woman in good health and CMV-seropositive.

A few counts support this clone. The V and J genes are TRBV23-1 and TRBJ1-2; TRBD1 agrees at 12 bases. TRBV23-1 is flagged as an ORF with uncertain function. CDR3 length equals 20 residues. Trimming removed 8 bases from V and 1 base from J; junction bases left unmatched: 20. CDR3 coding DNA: TGCGCCAGCTCAGTCAGGATTGGGACAGGGGGCCCACCCCTTAACTATGGCTACACCTTC. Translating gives CASSVRIGTGGPPLNYGYTF.

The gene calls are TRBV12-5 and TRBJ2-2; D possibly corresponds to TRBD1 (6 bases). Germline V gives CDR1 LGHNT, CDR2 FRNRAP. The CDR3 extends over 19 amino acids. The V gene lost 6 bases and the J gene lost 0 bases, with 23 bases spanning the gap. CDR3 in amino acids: CASGVCRDTIIPNTGELFF. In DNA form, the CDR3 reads TGTGCTAGTGGCGTGTGCCGGGACACCATAATTCCGAACACCGGGGAGCTGTTTTTT.

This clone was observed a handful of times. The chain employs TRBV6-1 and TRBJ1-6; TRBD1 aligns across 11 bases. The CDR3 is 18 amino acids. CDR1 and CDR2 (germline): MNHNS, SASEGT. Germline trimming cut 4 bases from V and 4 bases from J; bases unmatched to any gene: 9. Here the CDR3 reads CASSGGQGAVNYNSPLHF. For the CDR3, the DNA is TGTGCCAGCAGTGGCGGACAGGGGGCGGTCAATTATAATTCACCCCTCCACTTT.

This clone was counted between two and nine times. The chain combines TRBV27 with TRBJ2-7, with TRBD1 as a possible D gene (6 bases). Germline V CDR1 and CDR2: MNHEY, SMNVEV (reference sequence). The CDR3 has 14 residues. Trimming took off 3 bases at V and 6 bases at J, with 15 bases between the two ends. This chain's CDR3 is CASSLVAGAGEQYF. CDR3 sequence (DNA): TGTGCCAGCAGTTTGGTTGCAGGGGCCGGCGAGCAGTACTTC.

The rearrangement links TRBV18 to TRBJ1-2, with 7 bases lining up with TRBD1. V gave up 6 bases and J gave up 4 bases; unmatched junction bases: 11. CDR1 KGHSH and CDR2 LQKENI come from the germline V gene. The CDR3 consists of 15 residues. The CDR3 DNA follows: TGTGCCAGCTCCCCTACACGGGGACAGATCTATGGCTACACCTTC. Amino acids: CASSPTRGQIYGYTF.

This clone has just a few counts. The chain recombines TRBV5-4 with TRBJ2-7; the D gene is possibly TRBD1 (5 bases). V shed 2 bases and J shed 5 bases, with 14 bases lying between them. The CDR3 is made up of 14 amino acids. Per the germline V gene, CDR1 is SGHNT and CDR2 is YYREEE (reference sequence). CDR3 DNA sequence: TGTGCCAGCAGCTTTGGCAGGGTAGCCGACGAGCAGTACTTC. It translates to CASSFGRVADEQYF.

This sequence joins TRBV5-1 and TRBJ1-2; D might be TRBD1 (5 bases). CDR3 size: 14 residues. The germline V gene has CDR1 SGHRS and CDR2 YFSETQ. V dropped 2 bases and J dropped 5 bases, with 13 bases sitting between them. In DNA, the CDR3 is TGCGCCAGCAGCTTCCGGGACGGGGGTTATGGCTACACCTTC. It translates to CASSFRDGGYGYTF.

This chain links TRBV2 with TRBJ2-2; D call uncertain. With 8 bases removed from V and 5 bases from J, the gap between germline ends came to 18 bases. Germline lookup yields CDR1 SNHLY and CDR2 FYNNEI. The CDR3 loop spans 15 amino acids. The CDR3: CASSLRSLLTGELFF. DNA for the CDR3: TGTGCCAGCTCCCTTAGAAGCCTCCTTACCGGGGAGCTGTTTTTT.

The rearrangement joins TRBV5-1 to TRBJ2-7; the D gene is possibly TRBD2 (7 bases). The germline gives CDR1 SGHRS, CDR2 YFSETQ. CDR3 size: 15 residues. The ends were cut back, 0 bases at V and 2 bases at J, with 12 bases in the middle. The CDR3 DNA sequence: TGCGCCAGCAGCTTGGTTCCGGGGGGCCCCTACGAGCAGTACTTC. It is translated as CASSLVPGGPYEQYF.

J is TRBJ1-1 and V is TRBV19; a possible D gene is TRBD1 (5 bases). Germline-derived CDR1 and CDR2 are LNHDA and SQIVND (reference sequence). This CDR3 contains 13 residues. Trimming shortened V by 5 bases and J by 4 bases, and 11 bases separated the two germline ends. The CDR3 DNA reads TGTGCCAGTAGTCCCAGGGTTGTCACTGAAGCTTTCTTT. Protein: CASSPRVVTEAFF.

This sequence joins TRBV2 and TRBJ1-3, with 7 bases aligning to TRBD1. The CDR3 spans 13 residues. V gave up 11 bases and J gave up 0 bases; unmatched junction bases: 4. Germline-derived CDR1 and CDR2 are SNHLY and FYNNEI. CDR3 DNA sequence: TGTGCCGGGGGACAGTACTCTGGAAACACCATATATTTT. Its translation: CAGGQYSGNTIYF.

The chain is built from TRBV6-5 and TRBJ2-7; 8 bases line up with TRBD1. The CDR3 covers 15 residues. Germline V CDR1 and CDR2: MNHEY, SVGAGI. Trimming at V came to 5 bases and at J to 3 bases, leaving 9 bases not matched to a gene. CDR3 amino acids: CASSPTGTGLYEQYF. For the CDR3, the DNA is TGTGCCAGCAGTCCAACCGGGACAGGTCTCTACGAGCAGTACTTC.

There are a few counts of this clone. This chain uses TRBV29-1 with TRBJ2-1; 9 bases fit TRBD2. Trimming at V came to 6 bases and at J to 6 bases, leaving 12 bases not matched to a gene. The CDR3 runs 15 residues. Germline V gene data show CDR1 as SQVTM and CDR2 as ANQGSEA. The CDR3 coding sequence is TGCAGCGTAGACCCCGGGACTAGCAGGTTCAATGAGCAGTTCTTC. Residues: CSVDPGTSRFNEQFF.

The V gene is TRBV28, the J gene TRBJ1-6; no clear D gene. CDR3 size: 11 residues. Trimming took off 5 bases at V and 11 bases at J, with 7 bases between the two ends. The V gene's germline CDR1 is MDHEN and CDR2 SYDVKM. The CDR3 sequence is CASSPGAPLHF. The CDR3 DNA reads TGTGCCAGCAGTCCGGGAGCACCCCTCCACTTT.

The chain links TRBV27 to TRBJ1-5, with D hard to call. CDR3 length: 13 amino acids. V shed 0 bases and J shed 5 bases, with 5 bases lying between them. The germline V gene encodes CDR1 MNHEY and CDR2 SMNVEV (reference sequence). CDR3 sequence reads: CASSLSRDQPQHF. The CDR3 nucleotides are TGTGCCAGCAGTTTATCGAGGGATCAGCCCCAGCATTTT.

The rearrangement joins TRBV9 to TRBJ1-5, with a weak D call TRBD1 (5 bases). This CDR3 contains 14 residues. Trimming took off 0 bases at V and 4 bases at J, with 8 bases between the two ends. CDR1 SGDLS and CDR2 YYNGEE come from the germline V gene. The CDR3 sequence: CASSVGGGNQPQHF. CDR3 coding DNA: TGTGCCAGCAGCGTAGGGGGGGGGAATCAGCCCCAGCATTTT.

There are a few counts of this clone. CDR3 amino acids: CASSLRTGSIGELFF. In DNA, the CDR3 is TGTGCCAGCAGCTTAAGGACAGGGTCAATCGGGGAGCTGTTTTTT. The chain joins TRBV7-6 to TRBJ2-2, with TRBD1 matching over 8 bases. CDR3 length: 15 residues. Trimming took 2 bases from V and 7 from J; bases not matched to a gene: 6. Germline V gene data show CDR1 as SGHVS and CDR2 as FNYEAQ.

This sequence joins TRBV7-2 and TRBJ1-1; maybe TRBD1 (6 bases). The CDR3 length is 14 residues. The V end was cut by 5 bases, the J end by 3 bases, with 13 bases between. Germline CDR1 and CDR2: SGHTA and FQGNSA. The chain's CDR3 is CASSQGTTYTEAFF. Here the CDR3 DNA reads TGTGCCAGCAGCCAAGGGACAACCTACACTGAAGCTTTCTTT. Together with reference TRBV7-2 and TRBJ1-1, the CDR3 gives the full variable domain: GAGVSQSPSNKVTEKGKDVELRCDPISGHTALYWYRQSLGQGLEFLIYFQGNSAPDKSGLPSDRFSAERTGGSVSTLTIQRTQQEDSAVYLCASSQGTTYTEAFFGQGTRLTVV.

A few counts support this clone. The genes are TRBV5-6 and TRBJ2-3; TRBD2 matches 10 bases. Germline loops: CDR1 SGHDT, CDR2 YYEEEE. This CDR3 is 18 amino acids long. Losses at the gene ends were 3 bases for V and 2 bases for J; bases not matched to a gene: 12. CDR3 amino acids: CASSSSTGTSAYTDTQYF. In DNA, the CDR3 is TGTGCCAGCAGCTCCAGCACCGGGACTAGCGCCTACACAGATACGCAGTATTTT.

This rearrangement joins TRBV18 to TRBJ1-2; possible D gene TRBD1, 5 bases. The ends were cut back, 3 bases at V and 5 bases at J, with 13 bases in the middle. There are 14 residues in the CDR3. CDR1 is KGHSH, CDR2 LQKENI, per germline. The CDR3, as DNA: TGTGCCAGCTCACCGACGGGGGACTTATATGGCTACACCTTC. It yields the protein CASSPTGDLYGYTF.

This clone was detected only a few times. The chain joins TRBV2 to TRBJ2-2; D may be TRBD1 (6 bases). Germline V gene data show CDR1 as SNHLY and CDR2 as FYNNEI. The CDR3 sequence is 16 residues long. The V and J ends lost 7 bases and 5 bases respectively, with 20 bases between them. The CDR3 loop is CASTPPVPRGTGELFF. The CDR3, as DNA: TGTGCCAGCACCCCTCCCGTGCCCAGGGGAACCGGGGAGCTGTTTTTT.